Below, 15 T cell receptor beta chains from the same sample are listed, as sequenced in a study of PD-1 blockade in classical Hodgkin lymphoma. Regarding time point: cycle 4 day 1 (C4D1), after five to seven weeks of nivolumab. Autologous stem cell transplantation was followed by relapse in every patient, and brentuximab vedotin exposure varied. It was by magnetic negative selection that CD4+ T cells were purified from thawed PBMCs. Sequencing was performed with immunoSEQ multiplex PCR; in TCRdb, only in-frame clones are kept and a portion is missing. The table includes about 22,000 clones, approximately 67% detected once. This specimen was CD4+ T cells from blood, taken before the fourth cycle of nivolumab. These receptors all come from a human donor with classical Hodgkin lymphoma.

In this sample, this clone turned up a few times. The chain carries TRBV7-2 and TRBJ2-3; 7 bases align to TRBD1. The CDR3 is 14 amino acids. V shed 3 bases, J shed 5 bases, and the junction held 5 bases outside the gene matches. Germline V gives CDR1 SGHTA, CDR2 FQGNSA. CDR3: CASSLTGQGDTQYF. The CDR3 coding sequence is TGTGCCAGCAGCTTGACAGGGCAGGGAGATACGCAGTATTTT.

This chain connects TRBV6-6 to TRBJ2-7, with a tentative D call TRBD1 (6 bases). The germline V gene has CDR1 MNHNY and CDR2 SVGAGI (reference sequence). The CDR3 totals 12 residues. The germline V and J ends were trimmed by 6 bases and 4 bases, with 10 bases remaining between them. CDR3 DNA sequence: TGTGCCAGCAGCGGGACATCTTACGAGCAGTACTTC. It codes for CASSGTSYEQYF.

This chain uses TRBV21-1 with TRBJ2-7; the table's TRBD1 call for D was not verified on the DNA. TRBV21-1 is described as a pseudogene. This CDR3 comprises 13 residues. The CDR3 DNA reads TGTGCCAGCAGCAAGGGCAGGGGCCACGAGCAGTACTTC. This gives the protein CASSKGRGHEQYF.

The chain is built from TRBV6-1 and TRBJ1-5, with D uncertain. This CDR3 is 14 amino acids long. Germline V gives CDR1 MNHNS, CDR2 SASEGT. The ends were cut back, 7 bases at V and 0 bases at J, with 10 bases in the middle. CDR3 coding DNA: TGTGCCAGCACCCCGGGCGTTAGCAATCAGCCCCAGCATTTT. Translating it yields CASTPGVSNQPQHF.

By share, this clone ranks as medium-sized. The J gene is TRBJ1-5, the V gene TRBV11-3, with TRBD1 identical over 7 bases. Germline values: CDR1 SGHNT, CDR2 YENEEA. CDR3 length equals 19 residues. The V segment lost 6 bases and the J segment 0 bases; nucleotides outside the gene matches: 17. This CDR3 is CASRGSGPQGGYSNQPQHF. The CDR3 region has the DNA TGTGCCAGCAGAGGGTCGGGCCCGCAGGGGGGCTATAGCAATCAGCCCCAGCATTTT.

V and J are TRBV7-8 and TRBJ2-3; D unclear. This CDR3 has 15 amino acids. CDR1 SGHVS and CDR2 FQNEAQ come from the germline V gene. V gave up 3 bases and J gave up 0 bases, with 10 bases separating them. The CDR3 DNA is TGTGCCAGCAGCTTGTTGGGCGGAAGCACAGATACGCAGTATTTT. It codes for CASSLLGGSTDTQYF.

This clone has just one count. This sequence joins TRBV19 and TRBJ2-5, with TRBD2 identical over 8 bases. The closer fit of TRBJ2-7 to the DNA end suggests the J call may be wrong. CDR3 length equals 14 residues. Germline V lookup: CDR1 LNHDA, CDR2 SQIVND (reference sequence). For the CDR3, the DNA is TGTGCCAGAAGGACTTGGACTAGCTGGGTCGAGCAGTACTTC. Its translation: CARRTWTSWVEQYF.

J is TRBJ1-3 and V is TRBV6-5; no clear D. The V gene lost 0 bases and the J gene lost 6 bases, with 9 bases spanning the gap. Per the germline V gene, CDR1 is MNHEY and CDR2 is SVGAGI. This CDR3 is built from 14 residues. CDR3 nucleotides: TGTGCCAGCAGTTACTCGAAACCCGCAAACACCATATATTTT. Protein product: CASSYSKPANTIYF.

This clone was picked up one time. This chain connects TRBV5-5 to TRBJ1-2; D is unclear. V gave up 0 bases and J gave up 8 bases, with 14 bases separating them. The length of the CDR3 is 14 residues. Germline V gene sequence: CDR1 SGHKS, CDR2 YYEKEE (reference sequence). CDR3 bases: TGTGCCAGCAGCTTGGTGGGCAACTCTTGGGGCTACACCTTC. It translates to CASSLVGNSWGYTF.

The J gene is TRBJ1-1, the V gene TRBV7-9; a possible D gene is TRBD1 (6 bases). This CDR3 has 18 residues. V shed 1 base and J shed 1 base, with 19 bases lying between them. Germline values: CDR1 SEHNR, CDR2 FQNEAQ (reference sequence). The CDR3 DNA sequence: TGTGCCAGCAGCTTAGGGGGGAACAGGGTTAATTGGAACACTGAAGCTTTCTTT. Protein product: CASSLGGNRVNWNTEAFF.

The genes are TRBV11-1 and TRBJ1-4, with D possibly TRBD1 on 5 matching bases. Germline V gene sequence: CDR1 SGHAT, CDR2 FQDESV (reference sequence). Trimming shortened V by 6 bases and J by 8 bases, and 16 bases separated the two germline ends. This CDR3 comprises 14 residues. The CDR3 DNA sequence: TGTGCCAGCAGGGCAGGGTCAACGGGGGAAAAACTGTTTTTT. Translating it yields CASRAGSTGEKLFF.

This clone was recorded a few times. CDR3 region: CARVGIQGTRSPLHF. CDR3 nucleotides: TGTGCCAGAGTGGGCATACAGGGGACGCGTTCACCCCTCCACTTT. The chain carries TRBV28 and TRBJ1-6; 7 bases are a match to TRBD1. Germline loops: CDR1 MDHEN, CDR2 SYDVKM. Trimming cost V 9 bases and J 9 bases; bases outside gene matches: 14. CDR3 length: 15 residues.

The chain couples TRBV6-5 to TRBJ2-7, with D perhaps being TRBD1 or TRBD2 (5 bases each). Germline V lookup: CDR1 MNHEY, CDR2 SVGAGI. V was trimmed by 0 bases and J by 0 bases, leaving 9 bases between them. The length of the CDR3 is 15 residues. In DNA, the CDR3 is TGTGCCAGCAGTTACTCACCAGGGAGCTCCTACGAGCAGTACTTC. This translates into CASSYSPGSSYEQYF.

J is TRBJ2-3 and V is TRBV9, with TRBD2 identical over 7 bases. The CDR3 runs 15 residues. J gave up 0 bases and V 4 bases, and 5 bases lay outside the gene matches. From germline, CDR1 is SGDLS and CDR2 YYNGEE. Here the CDR3 reads CASSLLAISTDTQYF. DNA for the CDR3: TGTGCCAGCAGCTTACTAGCGATTAGCACAGATACGCAGTATTTT.

The genes are TRBV7-2 and TRBJ1-2; 7 bases are a match to TRBD1. Germline V gene sequence: CDR1 SGHTA, CDR2 FQGNSA. This CDR3 comprises 12 residues. V was clipped by 7 bases and J by 8 bases; unmatched bases: 7. CDR3 sequence (DNA): TGTGCCAGCACTTCCGGGACAGCAGGCTACACCTTC. This translates into CASTSGTAGYTF. The full variable domain, completed using reference TRBV7-2 and TRBJ1-2, is GAGVSQSPSNKVTEKGKDVELRCDPISGHTALYWYRQSLGQGLEFLIYFQGNSAPDKSGLPSDRFSAERTGGSVSTLTIQRTQQEDSAVYLCASTSGTAGYTFGSGTRLTVV.